The entry below gives a single T cell receptor beta chain sequence along with its context. Combined were second doses at about 4 or about 12 weeks. These data belong to a study of T cell responses to AZD1222 COVID-19 vaccine. Generated by immunoSEQ multiplex PCR, the TCRdb table keeps only in-frame clones and is missing some. The sample holds 160,000 or so clones; about 87% are singletons and the top ten take about 9.8%. The CDR3 spans 13 residues. Trimming removed 3 bases at V and 3 bases at J, with 9 bases between. The germline CDR1 and CDR2 sequences are SGDLS and YYNGEE. The chain joins TRBV9 to TRBJ1-1, with D possibly being TRBD1 (5 bases). The clonotype was recovered from an adult who received the AZD1222 COVID-19 vaccine. Here the sequenced sample was peripheral blood, taken 28 days after the second AZD1222 dose. CDR3 residues: CASSGGFDTEAFF. CDR3 coding DNA: TGTGCCAGCAGCGGGGGGTTTGACACTGAAGCTTTCTTT.